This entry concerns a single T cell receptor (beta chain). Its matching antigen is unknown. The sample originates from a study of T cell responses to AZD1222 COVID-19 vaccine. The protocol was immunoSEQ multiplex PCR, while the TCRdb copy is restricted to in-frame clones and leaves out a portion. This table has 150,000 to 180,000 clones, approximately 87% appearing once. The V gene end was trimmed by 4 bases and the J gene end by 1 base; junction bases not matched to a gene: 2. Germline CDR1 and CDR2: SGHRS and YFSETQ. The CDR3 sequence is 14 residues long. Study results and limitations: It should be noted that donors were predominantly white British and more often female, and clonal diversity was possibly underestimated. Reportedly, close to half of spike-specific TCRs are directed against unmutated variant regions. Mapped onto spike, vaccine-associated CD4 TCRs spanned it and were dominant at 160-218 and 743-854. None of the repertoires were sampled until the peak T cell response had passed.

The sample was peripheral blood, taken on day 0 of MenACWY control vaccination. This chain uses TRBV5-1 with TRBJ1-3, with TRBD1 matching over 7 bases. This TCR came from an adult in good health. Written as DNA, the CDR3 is TGCGCCAGCAGCCAACAGGGGTCTGGAAACACCATATATTTT. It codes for CASSQQGSGNTIYF.